This is a list of T cell receptor beta chains from one sample in a study of metastatic and nonmetastatic thyroid tumors. TCRdb re-processed the PCR reads through MiXCR. The table includes around 27,000 clones, 14% to 15% detected once. Sequencing was carried out using blood. The source of these receptors is a female donor with papillary thyroid cancer or a benign thyroid nodule (not recorded which). Some clones in this sample may be carry-over from other donors' samples. Both conserved end residues are part of each CDR3. A D gene is named only where the DNA matches it firmly. The listing skips clone size in some rows; elsewhere it reads once, few, many or a size class.

clone_size,d_call,j_call,v_call,cdr3_aa,cdr3_nt
many,TRBD1,TRBJ1-4,TRBV6-1,CASRYCHPRGLF,TGTGCCAGCAGGTACTGCCATCCTAGGGGGCTTTTT
many,.,TRBJ1-6,TRBV12-3/TRBV12-4,CASSNDRRSSPLHF,TGTGCCAGCAGCAACGACAGAAGGAGTTCACCCCTCCACTTT
.,TRBD2,TRBJ2-1,TRBV28,CAGSPETSGTQRQFF,TGTGCCGGCAGCCCTGAGACTAGCGGGACCCAAAGGCAGTTCTTC
.,.,TRBJ1-4,TRBV4-3,CASSVIGSSNEKLFF,TGCGCCAGCTCTGTTATTGGGTCGTCTAATGAAAAACTGTTTTTT
many,.,TRBJ2-7,TRBV5-6,CASSFQGGVEQYF,TGTGCCAGCAGCTTCCAAGGGGGGGTCGAGCAGTACTTC
many,.,TRBJ2-5,TRBV15,CATSYNLIRGRVETQYF,TGTGCCACCAGCTACAACCTTATCAGAGGGCGGGTGGAGACCCAGTACTTC
many,.,TRBJ2-3,TRBV29-1,CSARDSTDTQYF,TGCAGCGCTCGGGACAGCACAGATACGCAGTATTTT
many,.,TRBJ1-6,TRBV18,CASSPIVRVEAFRTLHF,TGTGCCAGCTCACCAATCGTCAGGGTGGAGGCTTTCAGAACCCTCCACTTT
few,TRBD2,TRBJ2-1,TRBV28,CASSQPVLAVYNEQFF,TGTGCCAGCAGCCAACCTGTACTAGCGGTGTATAATGAGCAGTTCTTC
many,TRBD1,TRBJ2-7,TRBV10-3,CAISELQGGPQEQYF,TGTGCCATCAGTGAGTTACAAGGGGGCCCCCAGGAGCAGTACTTC
many,.,TRBJ2-7,TRBV10-1,CASSDRSSLSYEQYF,TGCGCCAGCAGTGATCGGTCCTCCTTGTCCTACGAGCAGTACTTC
many,.,TRBJ2-1,TRBV7-2,CAANIGREQFF,TGTGCAGCAAACATCGGAAGGGAGCAGTTCTTC
many,.,TRBJ1-6,TRBV12-3/TRBV12-4,CASSLAAGVSPLHF,TGTGCCAGCAGTTTAGCGGCAGGGGTTTCACCCCTCCACTTT
many,.,TRBJ2-7,TRBV11-2,CASSLLSYEQYF,TGTGCCAGCAGCCTCCTATCCTACGAGCAGTACTTC
.,.,TRBJ2-2,TRBV19,CASTKGVRAGDLFF,TGTGCCAGTACGAAGGGGGTTAGGGCCGGGGATCTGTTTTTT
.,TRBD2,TRBJ2-3,TRBV6-9,CASSIWTSGRGLWRTDTQYF,TGTGCCAGCAGTATTTGGACTAGCGGGAGGGGCCTATGGCGCACAGATACGCAGTATTTT
few,.,TRBJ1-2,TRBV27,CANSSPTRRGGYTF,TGTGCCAACAGTTCACCAACTCGTAGGGGAGGCTACACCTTC
many,TRBD1,TRBJ1-2,TRBV20-1,CSARSIGTAIYGYTF,TGCAGTGCTAGATCCATAGGGACAGCTATCTATGGCTACACCTTC
many,.,TRBJ2-1,TRBV5-4,CASSLGVVDEQFF,TGTGCCAGCAGCTTGGGAGTGGTGGATGAGCAGTTCTTC
many,.,TRBJ2-5,TRBV29-1,CSVVGSPGHRSAQETQYF,TGCAGCGTTGTGGGGTCCCCGGGACACCGATCCGCCCAAGAGACCCAGTACTTC
medium-sized,.,TRBJ2-3,TRBV24-1,CATSDSPSGLDTQYF,TGTGCCACCAGTGACTCCCCCTCGGGATTAGATACGCAGTATTTT
many,.,TRBJ2-5,TRBV24-1,CATGYWETQYF,TGTGCCACAGGGTATTGGGAGACCCAGTACTTC
many,TRBD1,TRBJ1-2,TRBV27,CASRKTGGVWWGYTF,TGTGCCAGCAGGAAAACAGGGGGCGTTTGGTGGGGCTACACCTTC
.,.,TRBJ2-1,TRBV6-2/TRBV6-3,CASSYGVGAGIEQFF,TGTGCCAGCAGTTACGGGGTGGGAGCGGGCATTGAGCAGTTCTTC
medium-sized,.,TRBJ2-7,TRBV7-2,CASSEGLTSYEQYF,TGTGCCAGCAGCGAGGGACTGACCTCCTACGAGCAGTACTTC
medium-sized,.,TRBJ1-6,TRBV2,CASQGQNNSPLHF,TGTGCCAGCCAGGGCCAGAATAATTCACCCCTCCACTTT
many,.,TRBJ2-2,TRBV12-3/TRBV12-4,CASIPDWRENTGELFF,TGTGCCAGCATCCCGGACTGGCGGGAGAACACCGGGGAGCTGTTTTTT
many,TRBD1,TRBJ2-7,TRBV20-1,CSAVPFRDRYYEQYF,TGCAGTGCTGTCCCTTTCCGGGACAGATACTACGAGCAGTACTTC
.,.,TRBJ1-1,TRBV3-1,CASSPFLNGNTEAFF,TGTGCCAGCAGCCCCTTCTTAAACGGAAACACTGAAGCTTTCTTT
.,.,TRBJ2-3,TRBV5-1,CASSFAVHSTDTQYF,TGCGCCAGCAGCTTTGCAGTCCATAGCACAGATACGCAGTATTTT
many,.,TRBJ1-1,TRBV2,CASSEMGYLMNTEAFF,TGTGCCAGCAGTGAAATGGGATACCTTATGAACACTGAAGCTTTCTTT
many,.,TRBJ2-1,TRBV4-1,CASSQGDSFSVIAGFDEQFF,TGCGCCAGCAGCCAGGGGGACAGCTTCTCGGTAATAGCGGGATTCGATGAGCAGTTCTTC
many,TRBD1,TRBJ2-2,TRBV28,CASSTGTEDTGELFF,TGTGCCAGCAGTACCGGGACAGAAGACACCGGGGAGCTGTTTTTT
many,.,TRBJ1-6,TRBV3-1,CASSQENNRVSPLHF,TGTGCCAGCAGCCAAGAAAATAACAGGGTTTCACCCCTCCACTTT
many,TRBD1,TRBJ2-1,TRBV3-1,CASSTHRGHNEQFF,TGTGCCAGCAGCACGCACAGGGGCCACAATGAGCAGTTCTTC
medium-sized,.,TRBJ2-5,TRBV4-1,CASSQPPQGGRETQYF,TGCGCCAGCAGCCAACCACCCCAGGGGGGCAGAGAGACCCAGTACTTC
many,.,TRBJ2-7,TRBV9,CASSASTDTTYEQYF,TGTGCCAGCAGCGCCTCAACTGATACCACCTACGAGCAGTACTTC
few,.,TRBJ2-7,TRBV6-2/TRBV6-3,CASRDRDLYEQCF,TGTGCCAGCAGGGATCGGGACCTCTACGAGCAGTGCTTC
many,TRBD2,TRBJ2-3,TRBV18,CASSPPGLAGGHTQYF,TGTGCCAGCTCACCACCGGGACTAGCGGGAGGGCATACGCAGTATTTT
many,TRBD1,TRBJ1-2,TRBV27,CASSPGQGDYYGYTF,TGTGCCAGCAGCCCAGGACAGGGGGATTACTATGGCTACACCTTC
many,.,TRBJ2-1,TRBV7-2,CASSLGLWEQFF,TGTGCCAGCAGCTTAGGGCTATGGGAGCAGTTCTTC
many,TRBD2,TRBJ2-7,TRBV28,CAISSGRYEQYF,TGTGCCATCTCGAGCGGGAGGTACGAGCAGTACTTC
many,TRBD1,TRBJ2-7,TRBV20-1,CSASAGTGGDEQYF,TGCAGTGCTAGCGCCGGGACAGGGGGCGACGAGCAGTACTTC
medium-sized,TRBD1,TRBJ2-7,TRBV20-1,CSAATGLFPYEQYF,TGCAGTGCCGCGACAGGGCTCTTCCCCTACGAGCAGTACTTC
many,TRBD2,TRBJ2-3,TRBV6-2/TRBV6-3,CASSAGLDTDTQYF,TGTGCCAGCAGTGCGGGACTAGACACAGATACGCAGTATTTT
few,TRBD2,TRBJ2-1,TRBV27,CAISSRTIGRDEQFF,TGTGCCATCAGTTCCCGGACTATCGGGAGGGATGAGCAGTTCTTC
many,TRBD1,TRBJ2-7,TRBV24-1,CATSDSGTGAGEQYF,TGTGCCACCAGTGATTCTGGGACAGGGGCAGGCGAGCAGTACTTC
medium-sized,TRBD1,TRBJ1-6,TRBV30,CAWSVAGGGNSPLHF,TGTGCCTGGAGTGTGGCAGGGGGCGGTAATTCACCCCTCCACTTT
.,.,TRBJ2-7,TRBV28,CASISRLDRAYEQYF,TGTGCCAGCATATCCCGCCTGGACCGAGCCTACGAGCAGTACTTC
many,TRBD2,TRBJ2-3,TRBV14,CASSQEAGADTQYF,TGTGCCAGCAGCCAAGAGGCGGGAGCGGATACGCAGTATTTT
.,.,TRBJ1-1,TRBV6-2/TRBV6-3,CASSLRESEYTEAFF,TGTGCCAGCAGTCTACGGGAAAGTGAATACACTGAGGCTTTCTTT